What follows is one TCR beta chain and its context. The sample belongs to a study of technical replicates of blood from a handful of donors. This CDR3 has 13 amino acids. With 5 bases clipped from V and 5 bases from J, the junction kept 5 bases outside the gene matches. The germline gives CDR1 SGHNT, CDR2 YYREEE (reference sequence). TCRdb's copy holds only in-frame clones and misses some; the assay was immunoSEQ multiplex PCR. The sample lists over 10,000 clones, 90% to 95% occurring once. The sequence was obtained from a human donor in good health. Sequenced: PBMCs. The J gene is TRBJ2-5, the V gene TRBV5-4; the match to TRBD1 covers 8 bases. The CDR3 DNA reads as TGTGCCAGCAGTTCGGACAGGGACGAGACCCAGTACTTC. Translation gives CASSSDRDETQYF.